This is a list of T cell receptor beta chains from one sample in a study of T cells in Graves' hyperthyroidism and ophthalmopathy. MiXCR, applied by TCRdb to the multiplex PCR reads, yields one record per CDR3 protein. The sample contains 560,000 or so distinct CDR3 sequences, approximately 44% of which appear only once. Sequencing used peripheral blood or thyroid tissue (not recorded which). Source of these receptors: a woman under 30 with Graves' hyperthyroidism. Each CDR3 is given with its conserved first and last residue. Each record gives: clone size, J gene, V gene, D gene, CDR3 DNA, CDR3 protein. D genes are given only for firm matches. Only part of the rows carry a size: once, few, many, or a class if the clone is expanded.

size: once
J: TRBJ1-1
V: TRBV5-6
D: TRBD1
DNA: TGTGCCAGCAGCTTGAGGCAGGGGGCAAGGAGAAACACTGAAGCTTTCTTT
CDR3: CASSLRQGARRNTEAFF

size: -
J: TRBJ2-7
V: TRBV7-3
D: -
DNA: TGTGCCAGCAGTTACGGCAGGGACACCGGGGAGCAGTACTTC
CDR3: CASSYGRDTGEQYF

size: -
J: TRBJ1-2
V: TRBV10-3
D: -
DNA: TGTGCCATCAGTGAGTCAGGTGGGATTGGCTACACCTTC
CDR3: CAISESGGIGYTF

size: few
J: TRBJ1-1
V: TRBV7-9
D: -
DNA: TGTGCCAGCAGCTTAGAAGCAAGCCTGAACACTGAAGCTTTCTTT
CDR3: CASSLEASLNTEAFF

size: many
J: TRBJ1-2
V: TRBV29-1
D: -
DNA: TGCAGCGCCGAGCGGGGCTACACCTTC
CDR3: CSAERGYTF

size: -
J: TRBJ2-3
V: TRBV24-1
D: -
DNA: TGTGCCACCAGCCGGGGGTTCACAGATACGCAGTATTTT
CDR3: CATSRGFTDTQYF

size: -
J: TRBJ2-7
V: TRBV7-9
D: -
DNA: TGTGCCAGCAGCTTAGGTCGGGAGTCGGGCGAGCAGTACTTC
CDR3: CASSLGRESGEQYF

size: few
J: TRBJ1-2
V: TRBV7-9
D: TRBD1
DNA: TGTGCCAGCAGCAAGACAGGGGGCATACACTATGGCTACACCTTC
CDR3: CASSKTGGIHYGYTF

size: many
J: TRBJ2-5
V: TRBV15
D: TRBD2
DNA: TGTGCCACCCGCCCGTGGCGAGCGGGAGGATCAGAGACCCAGTACTTC
CDR3: CATRPWRAGGSETQYF

size: few
J: TRBJ2-7
V: TRBV4-2
D: TRBD2
DNA: TGTGCCAGCAGCGTTGGGACTAGCGGGAGTCTGTACGAGCAGTACTTC
CDR3: CASSVGTSGSLYEQYF

size: few
J: TRBJ1-4
V: TRBV19
D: -
DNA: TGTGCCAGTAGTATTGAGGGGATTGCAACTAATGAAAAACTGTTTTTT
CDR3: CASSIEGIATNEKLFF

size: -
J: TRBJ2-2
V: TRBV24-1
D: -
DNA: TGTGCCACCAGTGATACCGGGACAGGGGAGCTGTTTTTT
CDR3: CATSDTGTGELFF

size: -
J: TRBJ1-4
V: TRBV19
D: TRBD1
DNA: TGTGCCAGTAAGGGATGGGACAGGGGGCGGGATGGCGAAAAACTGTTTTTT
CDR3: CASKGWDRGRDGEKLFF

size: -
J: TRBJ2-5
V: TRBV7-6
D: -
DNA: TGTGCCAGCAGCCGGTTACCAAGGGGGGCTCAAGAGACCCAGTACTTC
CDR3: CASSRLPRGAQETQYF

size: -
J: TRBJ2-7
V: TRBV12-5
D: -
DNA: TGTGCTAGTGGGACCGGGACCGGGTTTTACGAGCAGTACTTC
CDR3: CASGTGTGFYEQYF

size: few
J: TRBJ2-7
V: TRBV29-1
D: -
DNA: TGCAGCGTTGTCAGTACCGCCTCCTACGAGCAGTACTTC
CDR3: CSVVSTASYEQYF

size: many
J: TRBJ1-1
V: TRBV10-3
D: -
DNA: TGTGCCATCAGTGAAGGGCGGAATAGTATCTTGAACACTGAAGCTTTCTTT
CDR3: CAISEGRNSILNTEAFF

size: -
J: TRBJ1-4
V: TRBV12-3/TRBV12-4
D: TRBD1
DNA: TGTGCCAGCACCGCGGGACAGTATAATGAAAAACTGTTTTTT
CDR3: CASTAGQYNEKLFF

size: many
J: TRBJ1-2
V: TRBV19
D: -
DNA: TGTGCCAGTAGGCCCGGGGCAGTCGGAGGCTACACCTTC
CDR3: CASRPGAVGGYTF

size: -
J: TRBJ1-1
V: TRBV10-3
D: TRBD1
DNA: TGTGCCATCAGTGAGGTATGGGGACAGGGGCCGTCGACCCTTGAAGCTTTCTTT
CDR3: CAISEVWGQGPSTLEAFF

size: -
J: TRBJ1-2
V: TRBV25-1
D: -
DNA: TGTGCCAGCAGCTTGGCCTCAGAAGCTAACTATGGCTACACCTTC
CDR3: CASSLASEANYGYTF

size: many
J: TRBJ1-2
V: TRBV2
D: -
DNA: TGTGCCAGCATGTGGACCTATGGCTACACCTTC
CDR3: CASMWTYGYTF

size: -
J: TRBJ2-5
V: TRBV5-1
D: -
DNA: TGCGCCAGCAGCCAACTAGCAACAGAGACCCAGTACTTC
CDR3: CASSQLATETQYF

size: -
J: TRBJ1-5
V: TRBV7-6
D: TRBD1
DNA: TGTGCCAGCAGTCAGGGACAGTCAAGCAATCAGCCCCAGCATTTT
CDR3: CASSQGQSSNQPQHF

size: -
J: TRBJ1-2
V: TRBV3-1
D: -
DNA: TGTGCCAGCAGCCAAGACCAGGCAGGCACCTATGGCTACACCTTC
CDR3: CASSQDQAGTYGYTF

size: many
J: TRBJ2-7
V: TRBV7-9
D: -
DNA: TGTGCCAGCAGTCTTAGGGGGACGTACGAGCAGTACTTC
CDR3: CASSLRGTYEQYF

size: -
J: TRBJ2-7
V: TRBV12-3/TRBV12-4
D: TRBD2
DNA: TGTGCCAGCAGTCACGGGGGGGGACAATACGAGCAGTACTTC
CDR3: CASSHGGGQYEQYF

size: -
J: TRBJ1-5
V: TRBV6-1
D: -
DNA: TGTGCCAGCAGCTTGGGCAACCAAATCCAGCCCCAGCATTTT
CDR3: CASSLGNQIQPQHF

size: few
J: TRBJ2-5
V: TRBV29-1
D: -
DNA: TGCAGCGTTGGGGATGGGGAGACCCAGTACTTC
CDR3: CSVGDGETQYF

size: few
J: TRBJ1-1
V: TRBV7-9
D: -
DNA: TGTGCCAGCAGGGAGATGGGTTTAACTGAAGCTTTCTTT
CDR3: CASREMGLTEAFF

size: -
J: TRBJ2-7
V: TRBV21-1
D: -
DNA: TGTGCCAGCAGCAGGAGACTAGCTAAAACCTACGAGCAGTACTTC
CDR3: CASSRRLAKTYEQYF

size: -
J: TRBJ1-1
V: TRBV7-9
D: -
DNA: TGTGCCAGCAGAACAAGGAGGGGCCTTGGTTCTGAGAACACTGAAGCTTTCTTT
CDR3: CASRTRRGLGSENTEAFF

size: -
J: TRBJ2-3
V: TRBV7-8
D: -
DNA: TGTGCCAGCAGCTCCCTCGGACTCACAGATACGCAGTATTTT
CDR3: CASSSLGLTDTQYF

size: few
J: TRBJ2-7
V: TRBV7-2
D: -
DNA: TGTGCCAGCAGCTTAGCGGGGCAGGGGAGACTACTCGAGCAGTACTTC
CDR3: CASSLAGQGRLLEQYF

size: once
J: TRBJ1-5
V: TRBV2
D: TRBD1
DNA: TGTGCCAGCAGTTTGGGACAGCTGCGGCCCCAGCATTTT
CDR3: CASSLGQLRPQHF

size: -
J: TRBJ1-5
V: TRBV20-1
D: -
DNA: TGCAGTGCTAGCGGAGCAAAAGGCCTCCATCAGCCCCAGCATTTT
CDR3: CSASGAKGLHQPQHF

size: many
J: TRBJ1-6
V: TRBV20-1
D: -
DNA: TGCAGTGCTAGAGTAAGAACAGAATCACCCCTCCACTTT
CDR3: CSARVRTESPLHF

size: -
J: TRBJ2-2
V: TRBV20-1
D: TRBD2
DNA: TGCAGTGCTAGACTAGCGGGAGAGGACGGGGAGCTGTTTTTT
CDR3: CSARLAGEDGELFF

size: -
J: TRBJ1-2
V: TRBV12-3/TRBV12-4
D: -
DNA: TGTGCCAGCAGTCCCCGGAGCCCGGGGGGCTACACCTTC
CDR3: CASSPRSPGGYTF

size: -
J: TRBJ2-5
V: TRBV11-2
D: TRBD1
DNA: TGTGCCAGCAGCTTACTTCCGGGACAGGGCCAAGAGACCCAGTACTTC
CDR3: CASSLLPGQGQETQYF

size: -
J: TRBJ2-7
V: TRBV7-3
D: -
DNA: TGTGCCAGCAGCTTAATTCGGGGCTCCGAGCAGTACTTC
CDR3: CASSLIRGSEQYF

size: -
J: TRBJ2-6
V: TRBV15
D: -
DNA: TGTGCCACCCGGGGTGCTAACGTCCTGACTTTC
CDR3: CATRGANVLTF

size: -
J: TRBJ2-7
V: TRBV6-6
D: TRBD1
DNA: TGTGCCAGCAGCGTCGGACAGGGGACCTACGAGCAGTACTTC
CDR3: CASSVGQGTYEQYF

size: -
J: TRBJ2-5
V: TRBV7-2
D: -
DNA: TGTGCCAGCAGTTTTCGGTATCAGGGTCAAGTTCAAGAGACCCAGTACTTC
CDR3: CASSFRYQGQVQETQYF

size: once
J: TRBJ1-2
V: TRBV25-1
D: TRBD1
DNA: TGTGCCAGCAGCCAGGGACAGCCGGGGTATGGCTACACCTTC
CDR3: CASSQGQPGYGYTF

size: -
J: TRBJ1-1
V: TRBV20-1
D: -
DNA: TGCAGGGTAGGTGGGACTGAAGCTTTCTTT
CDR3: CRVGGTEAFF

size: -
J: TRBJ2-7
V: TRBV9
D: TRBD2
DNA: TGTGCCAGCAGCCGAGGACTAGCGGGGGGATACGAGCAGTACTTC
CDR3: CASSRGLAGGYEQYF

size: many
J: TRBJ1-3
V: TRBV29-1
D: -
DNA: TGCAGCGTCTTGCAGGGCTCTGGAAACACCATATATTTT
CDR3: CSVLQGSGNTIYF